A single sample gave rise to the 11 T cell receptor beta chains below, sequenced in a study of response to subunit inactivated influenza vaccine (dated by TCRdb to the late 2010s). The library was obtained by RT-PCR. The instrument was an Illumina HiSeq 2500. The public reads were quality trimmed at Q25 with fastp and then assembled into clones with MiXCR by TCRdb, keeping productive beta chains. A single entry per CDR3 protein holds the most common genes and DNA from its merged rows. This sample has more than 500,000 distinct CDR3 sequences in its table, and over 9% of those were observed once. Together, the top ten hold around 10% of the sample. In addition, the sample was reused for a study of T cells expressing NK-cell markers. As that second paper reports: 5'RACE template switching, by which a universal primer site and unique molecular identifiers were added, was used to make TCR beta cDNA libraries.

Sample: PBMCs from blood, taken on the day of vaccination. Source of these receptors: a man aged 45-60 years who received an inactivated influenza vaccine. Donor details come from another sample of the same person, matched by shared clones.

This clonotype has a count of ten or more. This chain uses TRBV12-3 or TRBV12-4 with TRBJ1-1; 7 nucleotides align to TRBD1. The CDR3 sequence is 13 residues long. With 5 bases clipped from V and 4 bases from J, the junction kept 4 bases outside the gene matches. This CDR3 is CASSLRDSTEAFF. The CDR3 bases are TGTGCCAGCAGTCTCCGGGACAGCACTGAAGCTTTCTTT.

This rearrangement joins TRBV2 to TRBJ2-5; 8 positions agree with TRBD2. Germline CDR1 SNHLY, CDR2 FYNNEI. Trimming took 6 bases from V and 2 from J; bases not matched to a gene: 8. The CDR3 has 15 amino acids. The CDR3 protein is CASRPTSAQQETQYF. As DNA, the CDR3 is TGTGCCAGCAGGCCGACTAGCGCGCAACAAGAGACCCAGTACTTC.

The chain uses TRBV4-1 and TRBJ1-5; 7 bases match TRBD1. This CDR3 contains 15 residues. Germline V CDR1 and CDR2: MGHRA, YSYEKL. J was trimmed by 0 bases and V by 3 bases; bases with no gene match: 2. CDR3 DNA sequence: TGCGCCAGCAGCCAGGGACAGAATAGCAATCAGCCCCAGCATTTT. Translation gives CASSQGQNSNQPQHF.

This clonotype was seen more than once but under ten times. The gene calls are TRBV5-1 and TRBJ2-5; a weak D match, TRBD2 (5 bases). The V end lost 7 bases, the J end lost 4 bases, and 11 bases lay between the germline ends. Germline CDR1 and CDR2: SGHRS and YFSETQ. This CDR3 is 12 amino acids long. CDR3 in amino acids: CASGRVGETQYF. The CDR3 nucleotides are TGCGCCAGCGGGAGAGTAGGAGAGACCCAGTACTTC.

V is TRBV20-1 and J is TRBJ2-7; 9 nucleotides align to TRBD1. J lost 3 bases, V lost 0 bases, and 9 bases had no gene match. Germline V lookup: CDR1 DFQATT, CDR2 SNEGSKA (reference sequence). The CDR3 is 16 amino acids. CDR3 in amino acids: CSARDIGTGNGYEQYF. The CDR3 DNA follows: TGCAGTGCTAGAGATATAGGGACAGGGAACGGCTACGAGCAGTACTTC.

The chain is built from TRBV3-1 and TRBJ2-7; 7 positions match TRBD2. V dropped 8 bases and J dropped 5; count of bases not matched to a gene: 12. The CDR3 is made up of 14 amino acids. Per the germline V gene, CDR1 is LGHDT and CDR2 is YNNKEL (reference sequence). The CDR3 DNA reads TGTGCCAGCCGAGCGGGACCCGCCTTAGACGAGCAGTACTTC. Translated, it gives CASRAGPALDEQYF.

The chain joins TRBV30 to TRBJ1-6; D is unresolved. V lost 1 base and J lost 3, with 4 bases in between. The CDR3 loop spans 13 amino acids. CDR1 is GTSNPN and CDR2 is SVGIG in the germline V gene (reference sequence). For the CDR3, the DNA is TGTGCCTGGAGTGGGCACTATAATTCACCCCTCCACTTT. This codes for CAWSGHYNSPLHF.

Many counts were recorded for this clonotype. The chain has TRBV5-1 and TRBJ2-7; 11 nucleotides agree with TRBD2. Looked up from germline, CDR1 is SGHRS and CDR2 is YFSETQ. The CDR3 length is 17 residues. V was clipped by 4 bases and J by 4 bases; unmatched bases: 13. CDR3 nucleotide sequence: TGCGCCAGCAGCGTCTCCGGGACTAGCGGAATAAATTACGAGCAGTACTTC. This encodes CASSVSGTSGINYEQYF.

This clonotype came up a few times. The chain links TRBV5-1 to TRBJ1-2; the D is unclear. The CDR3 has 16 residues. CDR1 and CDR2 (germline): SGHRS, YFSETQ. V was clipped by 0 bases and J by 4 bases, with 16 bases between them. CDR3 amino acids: CASSLGPPGSSYGYTF. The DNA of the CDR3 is TGCGCCAGCAGCTTGGGTCCCCCGGGGTCATCCTATGGCTACACCTTC.

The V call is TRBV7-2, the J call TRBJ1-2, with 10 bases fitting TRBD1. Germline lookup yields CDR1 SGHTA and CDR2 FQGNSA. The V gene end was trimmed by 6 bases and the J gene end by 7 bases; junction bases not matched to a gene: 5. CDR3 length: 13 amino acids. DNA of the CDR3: TGTGCCAGCAGATCCGGGACAGGGGCTGGCTACACCTTC. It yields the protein CASRSGTGAGYTF.

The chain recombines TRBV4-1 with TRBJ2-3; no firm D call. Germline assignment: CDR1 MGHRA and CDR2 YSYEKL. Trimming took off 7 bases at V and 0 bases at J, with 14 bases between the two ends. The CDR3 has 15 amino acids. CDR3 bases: TGCGCCAGCACCCGACTGGGCCTTAGCACAGATACGCAGTATTTT. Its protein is CASTRLGLSTDTQYF.